Here is one TCR beta chain with its context. Expressed TCRB transcripts got sequenced, as all isolated RNA was reverse transcribed. Clones were read by immunoSEQ multiplex PCR, and TCRdb kept only the in-frame ones, dropping some. The data contain 350,000 to 450,000 clones, more than 12% of them singletons. This CDR3 contains 14 residues. The germline V gene encodes CDR1 MDHEN and CDR2 SYDVKM. Losses at the gene ends were 5 bases for V and 2 bases for J; bases not matched to a gene: 3. Researchers reported sorting CD4+ naive, central memory, regulatory and stem cell-like memory cells via CD45RO/CCR7/CD25/CD127/CD95/CD27. This entry is derived from a study of beta chain features in type 1 diabetes.

Sequencing input: naive CD4+ T cells from blood. This receptor was taken from a woman younger than 30 in good health. The chain joins TRBV28 to TRBJ2-7, with 10 bases aligning to TRBD2. The CDR3 DNA reads as TGTGCCAGCAGTCGACTAGCGGGCCCCTACGAGCAGTACTTC. Translated, it gives CASSRLAGPYEQYF. Full variable domain (remainder filled in from reference TRBV28 and TRBJ2-7): DVKVTQSSRYLVKRTGEKVFLECVQDMDHENMFWYRQDPGLGLRLIYFSYDVKMKEKGDIPEGYSVSREKKERFSLILESASTNQTSMYLCASSRLAGPYEQYFGPGTRLTVT.